Included here is one T cell receptor beta chain sequence, with context. This CDR3 has 12 residues. The J segment lost 13 bases and the V segment lost 2 bases, leaving 5 bases of the junction unmatched. Germline lookup yields CDR1 SGHRS and CDR2 YFSETQ. This specimen comes from a study of technical replicates of blood from a few donors. Some clones are missing from TCRdb's copy, which holds only in-frame ones; the method was immunoSEQ multiplex PCR. The sample lists tens of thousands of clones, roughly 90% occurring once. Sequencing was performed on T cells isolated from PBMCs. This receptor was taken from a human donor in good health. The chain employs TRBV5-1 and TRBJ2-1, with 8 bases lining up with TRBD2. This chain's CDR3 is CASSLYGRDQFF. CDR3 DNA: TGCGCCAGCAGCTTATACGGGAGGGACCAGTTCTTC.